These 17 T cell receptor beta chains share one sample of origin, sequenced in a study of metastatic and nonmetastatic thyroid tumors. Before thyroid surgery, none of the patients had received any treatment. TCRdb re-processed the PCR reads through MiXCR. Of 22,000 or so clones in the sample, around a fifth were seen once. Sequenced input: tumor tissue. The origin of the receptors is a female donor with papillary thyroid cancer or a benign thyroid nodule (not recorded which). Some clones in this sample may be carry-over from other donors' samples.

This clone was detected ten times or more. The chain couples TRBV20-1 to TRBJ2-1, with TRBD1 matching over 12 bases. CDR3 length equals 16 residues. V was clipped by 0 bases and J by 7 bases; unmatched bases: 7. The germline gives CDR1 DFQATT, CDR2 SNEGSKA (reference sequence). CDR3 sequence reads: CSARDRDRGLKNEQFF. CDR3 bases: TGCAGTGCTAGAGATCGGGACAGGGGGCTGAAGAATGAGCAGTTCTTC.

A few counts support this clone. Other DNA sequences of this sample code for an identical CDR3. This chain uses TRBV18 with TRBJ2-1, with 8 bases that match TRBD2. Germline values: CDR1 KGHSH, CDR2 LQKENI. After removal of 4 bases from V and 7 bases from J, the junction contained 12 bases not matched to a gene. The CDR3 extends over 16 amino acids. CDR3 DNA: TGTGCCAGCTCACGGGTTAGCGGGGATTACCGGAATGAGCAGTTCTTC. Its protein is CASSRVSGDYRNEQFF.

Only a few counts were recorded for this clone. CDR3 amino acids: CASSLVVQTQYF. CDR3 nucleotide sequence: TGTGCCAGCAGCCTAGTCGTGCAGACCCAGTACTTC. The chain recombines TRBV7-2 with TRBJ2-5; no definite D call. The CDR3 totals 12 residues. The germline V and J ends were trimmed by 5 bases and 6 bases, with 10 bases remaining between them. Germline V gene data show CDR1 as SGHTA and CDR2 as FQGNSA.

This clone was seen repeatedly, ten times or more. V usage is TRBV20-1 and J usage is TRBJ2-1; unclear D gene. The germline CDR1 and CDR2 sequences are DFQATT and SNEGSKA (reference sequence). Trimming took off 2 bases at V and 0 bases at J, with 11 bases between the two ends. CDR3 length: 15 amino acids. This chain's CDR3 is CSARRSASSYNEQFF. The CDR3 DNA reads TGCAGTGCTAGAAGGTCGGCTAGCTCCTACAATGAGCAGTTCTTC.

This clone has just a few counts. The genes are TRBV20-1 and TRBJ2-7; D might be TRBD1 or TRBD2, each matching 5 bases. V was cut by 6 bases and J by 5 bases, with 14 bases left in between. CDR1 and CDR2 (germline): DFQATT, SNEGSKA (reference sequence). CDR3 length equals 12 residues. The CDR3 region is CSAVPTGHEQYF. CDR3 in DNA: TGCAGTGCAGTTCCGACGGGGCACGAGCAGTACTTC.

This clone was seen repeatedly, ten times or more. The chain employs TRBV20-1 and TRBJ1-6; 7 bases line up with TRBD1. Germline loops: CDR1 DFQATT, CDR2 SNEGSKA (reference sequence). The V and J ends lost 6 bases and 7 bases, in that order; junction bases with no gene match: 12. This CDR3 is built from 15 residues. CDR3 region: CSALASGRGNSPLHF. CDR3 coding DNA: TGCAGTGCCTTAGCCTCTGGCAGGGGGAATTCACCCCTCCACTTT.

The table lists this clone with many counts. The V and J genes are TRBV2 and TRBJ2-3; no reliable D call. From germline, CDR1 is SNHLY and CDR2 FYNNEI. This CDR3 comprises 12 residues. The germline V and J ends were trimmed by 6 bases and 0 bases, with 4 bases remaining between them. The CDR3 sequence is CASRGSTDTQYF. CDR3 in DNA: TGTGCCAGCAGGGGAAGCACAGATACGCAGTATTTT.

The rearrangement joins TRBV20-1 to TRBJ2-7; D not certain. The CDR3 spans 11 residues. V was cut by 4 bases and J by 6 bases, with 10 bases left in between. Per the germline V gene, CDR1 is DFQATT and CDR2 is SNEGSKA (reference sequence). CDR3 nucleotide sequence: TGCAGTGCTACACTTTGGCCCGAGCAGTACTTC. Its protein is CSATLWPEQYF.

DNA of the CDR3: TGCAGTGCTAGGAATGTGGGGCGTGGGGCCTTACGTGGCTACACCTTC. Translating it yields CSARNVGRGALRGYTF. The chain has TRBV20-1 and TRBJ1-2; possibly TRBD1 for D (5 bases). The CDR3 is 16 amino acids. V lost 3 bases and J lost 7, with 24 bases in between. Germline V gives CDR1 DFQATT, CDR2 SNEGSKA (reference sequence).

Note on this clone: Its ends do not fully match the called genes, so a read error is possible. The chain combines TRBV10-3 with TRBJ2-6, with 8 bases that match TRBD2. The CDR3 spans 17 residues. Germline V gives CDR1 ENHRY, CDR2 SYGVKD. The chain's CDR3 is CAISGVAGGSGSNVLTF. DNA of the CDR3: TGTGCCATCAGTGGTGTGGCGGGGGGCTCTGGGTCCAACGTCCTGACTTTC.

This clone turned up a few times. The chain couples TRBV12-3 or TRBV12-4 to TRBJ1-2; a possible D gene is TRBD1 (5 bases). CDR3 length equals 13 residues. Trimming removed 4 bases at V and 6 bases at J, with 12 bases between. The CDR3 region is CASSWGGGNGYTF. For the CDR3, the DNA is TGTGCCAGCAGTTGGGGGGGAGGGAATGGCTACACCTTC.

V is TRBV7-2 and J is TRBJ2-7; TRBD2 agrees at 10 bases. Germline lookup yields CDR1 SGHTA and CDR2 FQGNSA. This CDR3 has 14 residues. Trimming took 5 bases from V and 6 from J; bases not matched to a gene: 7. DNA of the CDR3: TGTGCCAGCAGCCCAACTAGCGGGATCGGCGAGCAGTACTTC. This translates into CASSPTSGIGEQYF.

This clone was seen at least ten times. The chain couples TRBV12-3 or TRBV12-4 to TRBJ1-1, with no clear D. CDR3 length equals 12 residues. Trimming took 3 bases from V and 5 from J, leaving 7 bases between them. In nucleotides, the CDR3 is TGTGCCAGCAGTTTGCTAGGGACTGAAGCTTTCTTT. It specifies CASSLLGTEAFF.

This clone was picked up many times. This chain uses TRBV25-1 with TRBJ2-1; no firm D call. The CDR3 contains 15 residues. V was trimmed by 1 base and J by 3 bases, leaving 10 bases between them. CDR1 and CDR2 (germline): MGHDK, SYGVNS. Here the CDR3 DNA reads TGTGCCAGCAGTGAATTCCACAAGAACTACAATGAGCAGTTCTTC. Translated, it gives CASSEFHKNYNEQFF.

This clone was recorded at least ten times. V is TRBV2 and J is TRBJ1-1; possibly TRBD1 for D (5 bases). Trimming shortened V by 0 bases and J by 7 bases, and 9 bases separated the two germline ends. The CDR3 has 13 amino acids. Germline V gene sequence: CDR1 SNHLY, CDR2 FYNNEI. The CDR3, as DNA: TGTGCCAGCAGTGAAGCAGGGGTACGTGAAGCTTTCTTT. It yields the protein CASSEAGVREAFF. Full variable domain (outside the CDR3, taken from reference TRBV2 and TRBJ1-1): EPEVTQTPSHQVTQMGQEVILRCVPISNHLYFYWYRQILGQKVEFLVSFYNNEISEKSEIFDDQFSVERPDGSNFTLKIRSTKLEDSAMYFCASSEAGVREAFFGQGTRLTVV.

This clone showed up many times. The chain combines TRBV3-1 with TRBJ1-6; D is unclear. CDR1 is LGHDT and CDR2 is YNNKEL in the germline V gene (reference sequence). Deletions cut 0 bases from V and 7 bases from J, with 10 bases between. The length of the CDR3 is 15 residues. CDR3 sequence reads: CASSQDRAENSPLHF. As DNA, the CDR3 is TGTGCCAGCAGCCAAGATAGGGCAGAGAATTCACCCCTCCACTTT.

This chain links TRBV6-1 with TRBJ1-1; D remains unclear. Trimming took off 7 bases at V and 1 base at J, with 13 bases between the two ends. The V gene's germline CDR1 is MNHNS and CDR2 SASEGT. The CDR3 is made up of 14 amino acids. CDR3 DNA sequence: TGTGCCAGCACCCTCAGGCTTAGGAACACTGAAGCTTTCTTT. Protein: CASTLRLRNTEAFF.